This T cell receptor beta chain was observed in a study of blood T cell repertoires in COVID-19. This clone was detected only a few times. Repertoires were generated with immunoSEQ multiplex PCR, while TCRdb's copy carries only in-frame clones and drops some. The data contain 120,000 to 150,000 clones, around four fifths of them singletons. The clonotype was recovered from a human donor in a cohort sampled during active COVID-19. The sequencing input was peripheral blood.

CDR3 sequence (DNA): TGTGCCAGCAGCGCCTCCGGGACTCTAAACACCGGGGAGCTGTTTTTT. Amino acids: CASSASGTLNTGELFF. V and J are TRBV9 and TRBJ2-2, with a tentative D call TRBD2 (6 bases). V lost 3 bases, J lost 2 bases, and 14 bases lay in between. Germline CDR1 SGDLS, CDR2 YYNGEE. The CDR3 has 16 residues.